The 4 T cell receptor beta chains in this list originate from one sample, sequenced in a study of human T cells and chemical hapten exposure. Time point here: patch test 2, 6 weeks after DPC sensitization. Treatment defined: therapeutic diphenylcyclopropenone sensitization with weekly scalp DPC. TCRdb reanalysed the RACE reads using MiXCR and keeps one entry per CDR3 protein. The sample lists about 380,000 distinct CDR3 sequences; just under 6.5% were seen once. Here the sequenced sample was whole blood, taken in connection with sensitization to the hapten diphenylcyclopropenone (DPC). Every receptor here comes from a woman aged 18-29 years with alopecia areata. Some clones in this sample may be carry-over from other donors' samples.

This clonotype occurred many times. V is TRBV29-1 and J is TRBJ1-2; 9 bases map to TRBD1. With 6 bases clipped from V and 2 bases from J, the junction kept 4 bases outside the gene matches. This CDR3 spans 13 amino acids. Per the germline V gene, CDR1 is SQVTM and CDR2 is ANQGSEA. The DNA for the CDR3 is TGCAGCGTAGGGACAGGGCAGAACTATGGCTACACCTTC. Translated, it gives CSVGTGQNYGYTF.

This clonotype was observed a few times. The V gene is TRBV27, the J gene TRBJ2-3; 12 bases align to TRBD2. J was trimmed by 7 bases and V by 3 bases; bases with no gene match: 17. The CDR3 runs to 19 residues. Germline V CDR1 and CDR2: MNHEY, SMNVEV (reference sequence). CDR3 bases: TGTGCCAGCAGTTTTACGAATCTTGTACTAGCGGGGGGCCAACATACGCAGTATTTT. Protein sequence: CASSFTNLVLAGGQHTQYF.

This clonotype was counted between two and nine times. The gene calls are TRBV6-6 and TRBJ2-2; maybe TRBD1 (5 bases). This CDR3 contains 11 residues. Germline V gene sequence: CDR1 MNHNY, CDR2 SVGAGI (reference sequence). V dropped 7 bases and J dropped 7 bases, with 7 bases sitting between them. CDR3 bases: TGTGCCAGCACCAGGGACGGGGAGCTGTTTTTT. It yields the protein CASTRDGELFF.

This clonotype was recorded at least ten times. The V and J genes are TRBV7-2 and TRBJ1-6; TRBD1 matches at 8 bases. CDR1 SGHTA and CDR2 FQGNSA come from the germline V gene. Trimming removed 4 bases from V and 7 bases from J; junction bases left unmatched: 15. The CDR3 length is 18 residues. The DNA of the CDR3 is TGTGCCAGCAGCTCCGGGAGGCGGACAGGGACATTAAATTCACCCCTCCACTTT. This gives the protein CASSSGRRTGTLNSPLHF.